Listed here are 28 T cell receptor beta chains from one sample, sequenced in a study of T cells in Graves' hyperthyroidism and ophthalmopathy. From RNA transcripts, TCR beta CDR3 regions were amplified. The HTBI primer set served for first-round RT-PCR of the TCR CDR3. From the multiplex PCR reads, TCRdb called clonotypes with MiXCR, one entry per CDR3 protein. The data show roughly 250,000 distinct CDR3 sequences, around 22% seen once. Sequenced input: blood. The receptors come from a young man with Graves' ophthalmopathy.

This clonotype was observed a few times. V usage is TRBV28 and J usage is TRBJ2-3; D not resolved. Between the trimmed V and J ends, which lost 6 bases and 2 bases, there was a span of 9 bases. There are 13 residues in the CDR3. CDR1 is MDHEN, CDR2 SYDVKM, per germline. CDR3 bases: TGTGCCAGCAGAACAACTCTCACAGATACGCAGTATTTT. As protein: CASRTTLTDTQYF.

The V gene is TRBV14, the J gene TRBJ2-1; D not certain. Germline CDR1 and CDR2: SGHDN and FVKESK. V lost 0 bases to trimming and J lost 0 bases, with 15 bases between them. CDR3 length equals 18 residues. The CDR3 region has the DNA TGTGCCAGCAGCCAAGACAGAATGGCGGCCAGCTCCTACAATGAGCAGTTCTTC. Its protein product is CASSQDRMAASSYNEQFF.

Comments on this clonotype: Relative to the germline gene, one junction end is altered; a read error may explain this. V and J are TRBV18 and TRBJ2-7; 7 nucleotides match TRBD1. Germline V lookup: CDR1 KGHSH, CDR2 LQKENI. This CDR3 is 14 amino acids long. The CDR3 nucleotides read TGTGCCAGCCCACCTCACAAGGGGGCCGACGAGCAGTACTTC. Translated, it gives CASPPHKGADEQYF.

In its sample, this clonotype was seen a few times. The chain joins TRBV10-3 to TRBJ2-5; 13 bases match TRBD2. The CDR3 spans 17 residues. V shed 3 bases, J shed 4 bases, and the junction held 8 bases outside the gene matches. CDR1 ENHRY and CDR2 SYGVKD come from the germline V gene. CDR3: CAISDPLGLAGVETQYF. CDR3 DNA sequence: TGTGCCATCAGTGATCCCCTCGGACTAGCGGGAGTAGAGACCCAGTACTTC.

CDR3: CASSYSMGRGEQYF. CDR3 sequence (DNA): TGTGCCAGCAGTTACTCGATGGGGCGGGGCGAGCAGTACTTC. The chain carries TRBV6-5 and TRBJ2-7; D is perhaps TRBD2 (6 bases). The CDR3 consists of 14 residues. Trimming pared 0 bases from V and 6 bases from J, leaving 12 bases between. Germline-derived CDR1 and CDR2 are MNHEY and SVGAGI.

This chain joins TRBV28 and TRBJ1-5; 7 bases line up with TRBD1. Germline V lookup: CDR1 MDHEN, CDR2 SYDVKM. CDR3 size: 16 residues. The V segment lost 0 bases and the J segment 0 bases; nucleotides outside the gene matches: 2. CDR3 in amino acids: CASSLWSGGSNQPQHF. For the CDR3, the DNA is TGTGCCAGCAGTTTATGGTCAGGGGGTAGCAATCAGCCCCAGCATTTT.

This clonotype was seen at least ten times. The chain employs TRBV20-1 and TRBJ2-3, with D uncertain. With 4 bases removed from V and 7 bases from J, the gap between germline ends came to 9 bases. CDR1 is DFQATT and CDR2 is SNEGSKA in the germline V gene (reference sequence). The CDR3 contains 11 residues. The CDR3 coding sequence is TGCAGTGCTAATCTCCGCCATACGCAGTATTTT. This sequence encodes CSANLRHTQYF.

This clonotype was counted a few times. The chain carries TRBV20-1 and TRBJ1-1; tentatively, D is TRBD1 (5 bases). CDR1 is DFQATT, CDR2 SNEGSKA, per germline (reference sequence). Trimming took off 5 bases at V and 3 bases at J, with 13 bases between the two ends. CDR3 size: 13 residues. CDR3 sequence reads: CSAGGGGYTEAFF. CDR3 sequence (DNA): TGCAGTGCTGGGGGGGGGGGTTACACTGAAGCTTTCTTT.

The gene calls are TRBV24-1 and TRBJ2-7; D possibly corresponds to TRBD1 (6 bases). Trimming took off 4 bases at V and 6 bases at J, with 18 bases between the two ends. Per the germline V gene, CDR1 is KGHDR and CDR2 is SFDVKD. This CDR3 region has 15 residues. CDR3 loop: CATSDPSTGKGEQYF. DNA of the CDR3: TGTGCCACCAGTGACCCCTCGACAGGTAAAGGCGAGCAGTACTTC.

The chain joins TRBV10-3 to TRBJ2-2, with TRBD2 identical over 14 bases. This CDR3 contains 19 residues. Germline V CDR1 and CDR2: ENHRY, SYGVKD. Trimming cost V 0 bases and J 2 bases; bases outside gene matches: 5. The CDR3 coding sequence is TGTGCCATCAGTGAGTCCCGACTAGCGGGAGGGCCCAACACCGGGGAGCTGTTTTTT. As protein: CAISESRLAGGPNTGELFF.

The rearrangement joins TRBV24-1 to TRBJ2-4; D remains unclear. Trimming left V 2 bases short and J 6 bases short, with 4 bases between. The length of the CDR3 is 12 residues. The germline V gene has CDR1 KGHDR and CDR2 SFDVKD. The CDR3 DNA sequence: TGTGCCACCAGTGATTATCGAAACATTCAGTACTTC. Translating gives CATSDYRNIQYF.

The V gene is TRBV20-1, the J gene TRBJ2-1; tentatively, D is TRBD2 (6 bases). Germline CDR1 reads DFQATT; CDR2 reads SNEGSKA (reference sequence). This CDR3 spans 14 amino acids. Trimming cost V 5 bases and J 6 bases, with 17 bases left between them. Written as DNA, the CDR3 is TGCAGTGCTTACATGGGACTCCGCCTCAATGAGCAGTTCTTC. Protein sequence: CSAYMGLRLNEQFF.

This clonotype has ten or more counts. This chain connects TRBV3-1 to TRBJ2-1; a weak D match, TRBD1 (6 bases). V gave up 4 bases and J gave up 0 bases, with 16 bases separating them. Germline V gene sequence: CDR1 LGHDT, CDR2 YNNKEL (reference sequence). The CDR3 runs 17 residues. CDR3 in DNA: TGTGCCAGCAGCCCCGGACAGTCTTTGAGCTCCTACAATGAGCAGTTCTTC. Protein product: CASSPGQSLSSYNEQFF.

This clonotype was recorded a few times. The chain combines TRBV7-2 with TRBJ2-7, with 9 bases matching TRBD1. The CDR3 totals 15 residues. From germline, CDR1 is SGHTA and CDR2 FQGNSA. The V segment lost 5 bases and the J segment 0 bases; nucleotides outside the gene matches: 5. The CDR3 DNA reads TGTGCCAGCAGCCGAGACAGGGGGTTCTCCTACGAGCAGTACTTC. Translating gives CASSRDRGFSYEQYF.

V and J are TRBV27 and TRBJ1-6; D may be TRBD1 (5 bases). CDR1 MNHEY and CDR2 SMNVEV come from the germline V gene (reference sequence). This CDR3 contains 14 residues. V lost 3 bases and J lost 9, with 12 bases in between. The CDR3 DNA reads as TGTGCCAGCAGTTTCCGGGGGGGAGTTTCACCCCTCCACTTT. Its translation is CASSFRGGVSPLHF.

In this sample, this clonotype turned up many times. This chain links TRBV15 with TRBJ2-7; D remains unclear. The germline CDR1 and CDR2 sequences are LNHNV and YYDKDF (reference sequence). With 0 bases removed from V and 3 bases from J, the gap between germline ends came to 12 bases. The CDR3 has 15 residues. This CDR3 is CATSREGSSSYEQYF. CDR3 DNA: TGTGCCACCAGCAGAGAGGGTAGTAGCAGCTACGAGCAGTACTTC.

The CDR3 DNA reads as TGTGCCAGCTCACCTTCGTTGGGGGATGAAGCTTTCTTT. This encodes CASSPSLGDEAFF. This chain connects TRBV18 to TRBJ1-1, with D maybe TRBD1 (5 bases). Germline V gene data show CDR1 as KGHSH and CDR2 as LQKENI. The CDR3 covers 13 residues. The V gene lost 3 bases and the J gene lost 7 bases, with 12 bases spanning the gap.

The J gene is TRBJ2-5, the V gene TRBV20-1, with 8 bases lining up with TRBD2. V trimming: 6 bases; J trimming: 5 bases; junction bases outside the gene matches: 20. CDR1 DFQATT and CDR2 SNEGSKA come from the germline V gene (reference sequence). This CDR3 contains 17 residues. The CDR3 DNA reads as TGCAGTGCCGTCGGGGGGAGCGGGAGAGCAAACCGGGAGACCCAGTACTTC. It yields the protein CSAVGGSGRANRETQYF.

The chain is built from TRBV19 and TRBJ1-5, with D uncertain. Germline values: CDR1 LNHDA, CDR2 SQIVND (reference sequence). CDR3 length: 13 amino acids. Between the trimmed V and J ends, which lost 9 bases and 0 bases, there was a span of 9 bases. The DNA of the CDR3 is TGTGCCAGCCACAGCTATAGCAATCAGCCCCAGCATTTT. Its translation: CASHSYSNQPQHF.

There are many counts of this clonotype. The chain is built from TRBV3-1 and TRBJ1-4; D gene ambiguous. Germline CDR1 is LGHDT and CDR2 is YNNKEL (reference sequence). V gave up 1 base and J gave up 0 bases, with 3 bases separating them. This CDR3 has 14 residues. The CDR3 DNA sequence: TGTGCCAGCAGCCAAGCTGCAACTAATGAAAAACTGTTTTTT. The encoded protein is CASSQAATNEKLFF.

This clonotype was counted ten times or more. The V call is TRBV30, the J call TRBJ1-2; TRBD1 agrees at 8 bases. The CDR3 sequence is 13 residues long. With V trimmed by 5 bases and J by 1 base, 3 bases remained unmatched. From germline, CDR1 is GTSNPN and CDR2 SVGIG (reference sequence). The CDR3 reads CAWDDRGNYGYTF. The CDR3 region has the DNA TGTGCCTGGGATGACAGGGGTAACTATGGCTACACCTTC.

Only a few counts were recorded for this clonotype. This chain joins TRBV7-3 and TRBJ2-3, with a weak D call TRBD2 (5 bases). Germline CDR1 and CDR2: SGHTA and FQGTGA. The V gene lost 5 bases and the J gene lost 2 bases, with 14 bases spanning the gap. The CDR3 runs 15 residues. CDR3 residues: CASSDKRTPTDTQYF. The CDR3 DNA is TGTGCCAGCAGCGATAAAAGGACTCCCACAGATACGCAGTATTTT.

V is TRBV5-8 and J is TRBJ2-2; the D gene is possibly TRBD1 (5 bases). CDR1 is SGHTS and CDR2 is YDEGEE in the germline V gene. The CDR3 has 15 amino acids. V was clipped by 0 bases and J by 3 bases, with 9 bases between them. The CDR3, as DNA: TGTGCCAGCAGCTTGGAGGACATTGACACCGGGGAGCTGTTTTTT. Translated: CASSLEDIDTGELFF.

V usage is TRBV7-9 and J usage is TRBJ2-1; 12 nucleotides line up with TRBD2. Trimming took 6 bases from V and 12 from J; bases not matched to a gene: 9. CDR1 is SEHNR and CDR2 is FQNEAQ in the germline V gene (reference sequence). The CDR3 contains 14 residues. DNA for the CDR3: TGTGCCAGCAGACCTAGCGGGAGGGCCGGGGGGCAGTTCTTC. Encoded protein: CASRPSGRAGGQFF.

The table lists this clonotype with a few counts. The chain is built from TRBV10-2 and TRBJ2-7; possibly TRBD2 for D (6 bases). V lost 6 bases and J lost 2, with 8 bases in between. Germline CDR1 is WSHSY and CDR2 is SAAADI. The CDR3 sequence is 12 residues long. The CDR3 protein is CASSIAAYEQYF. Here the CDR3 DNA reads TGCGCCAGCAGCATAGCGGCCTACGAGCAGTACTTC.

Concerning this clonotype: This may arise from a read error, as a much more abundant clone is one base away. The chain is built from TRBV18 and TRBJ2-1; maybe TRBD2 (5 bases). V lost 2 bases to trimming and J lost 9 bases, with 8 bases between them. This CDR3 comprises 12 residues. Germline values: CDR1 KGHSH, CDR2 LQKENI. In nucleotides, the CDR3 is TGTGCCAGCTCACCAGTGGGGAGTGAGCAGTTCTTC. Translated: CASSPVGSEQFF.

The rearrangement joins TRBV7-3 to TRBJ2-1, with 7 bases that match TRBD1. Germline CDR1 is SGHTA and CDR2 is FQGTGA. V dropped 2 bases and J dropped 8; count of bases not matched to a gene: 9. The CDR3 totals 15 residues. The CDR3 sequence: CASSLEGAPGYEQFF. The CDR3 DNA reads TGTGCCAGCAGCTTAGAGGGGGCGCCGGGGTATGAGCAGTTCTTC. The whole variable domain, filled in from reference TRBV7-3 and TRBJ2-1, reads GAGVSQTPSNKVTEKGKYVELRCDPISGHTALYWYRQSLGQGPEFLIYFQGTGAADDSGLPNDRFFAVRPEGSVSTLKIQRTERGDSAVYLCASSLEGAPGYEQFFGPGTRLTVL.

This clonotype turned up a few times. CDR3: CASSPQTGMSSYEQYF. The CDR3 DNA follows: TGTGCCAGCTCACCGCAGACAGGGATGAGCTCCTACGAGCAGTACTTC. V usage is TRBV18 and J usage is TRBJ2-7; 7 bases are a match to TRBD1. The CDR3 consists of 16 residues. After removal of 3 bases from V and 0 bases from J, the junction contained 8 bases not matched to a gene. From germline, CDR1 is KGHSH and CDR2 LQKENI.